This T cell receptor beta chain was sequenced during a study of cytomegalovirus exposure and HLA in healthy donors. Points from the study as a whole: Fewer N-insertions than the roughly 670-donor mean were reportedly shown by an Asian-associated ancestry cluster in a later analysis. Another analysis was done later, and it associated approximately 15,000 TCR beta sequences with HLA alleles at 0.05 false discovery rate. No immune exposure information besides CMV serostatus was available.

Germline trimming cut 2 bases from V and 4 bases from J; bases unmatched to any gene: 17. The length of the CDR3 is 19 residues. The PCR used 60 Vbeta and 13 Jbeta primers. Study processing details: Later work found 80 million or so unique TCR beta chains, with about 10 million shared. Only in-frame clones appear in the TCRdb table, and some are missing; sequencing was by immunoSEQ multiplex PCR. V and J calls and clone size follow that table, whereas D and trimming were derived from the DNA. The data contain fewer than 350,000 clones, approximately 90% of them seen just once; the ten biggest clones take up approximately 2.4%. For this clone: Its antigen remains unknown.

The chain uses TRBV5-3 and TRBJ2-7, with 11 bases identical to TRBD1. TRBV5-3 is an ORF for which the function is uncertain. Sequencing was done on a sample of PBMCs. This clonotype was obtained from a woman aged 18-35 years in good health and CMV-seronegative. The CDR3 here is CARSFDGRVVGTGGYEQYF. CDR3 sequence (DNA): TGTGCCAGAAGCTTCGATGGCCGCGTCGTCGGGACAGGGGGGTACGAGCAGTACTTC.